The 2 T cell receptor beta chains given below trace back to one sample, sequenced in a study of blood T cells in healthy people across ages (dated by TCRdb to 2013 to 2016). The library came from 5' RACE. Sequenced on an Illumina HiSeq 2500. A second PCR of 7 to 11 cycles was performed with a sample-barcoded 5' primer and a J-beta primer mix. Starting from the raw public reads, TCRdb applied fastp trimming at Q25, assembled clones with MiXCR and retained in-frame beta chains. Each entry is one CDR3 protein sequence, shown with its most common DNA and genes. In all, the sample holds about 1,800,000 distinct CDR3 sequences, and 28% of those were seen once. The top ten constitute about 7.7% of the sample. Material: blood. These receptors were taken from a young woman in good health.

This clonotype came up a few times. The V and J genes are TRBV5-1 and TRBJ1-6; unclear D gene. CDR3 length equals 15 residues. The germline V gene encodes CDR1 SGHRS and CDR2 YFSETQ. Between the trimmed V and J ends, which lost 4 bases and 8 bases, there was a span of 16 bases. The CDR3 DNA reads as TGCGCCAGCAGCCGATTCGGAAAGCTTGATTCACCCCTCCACTTT. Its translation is CASSRFGKLDSPLHF.

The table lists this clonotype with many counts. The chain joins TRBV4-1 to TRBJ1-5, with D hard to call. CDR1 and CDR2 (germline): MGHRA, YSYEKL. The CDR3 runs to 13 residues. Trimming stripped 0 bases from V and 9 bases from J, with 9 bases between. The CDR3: CASSQDSVRPQHF. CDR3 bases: TGCGCCAGCAGCCAAGACTCGGTTCGGCCCCAGCATTTT.